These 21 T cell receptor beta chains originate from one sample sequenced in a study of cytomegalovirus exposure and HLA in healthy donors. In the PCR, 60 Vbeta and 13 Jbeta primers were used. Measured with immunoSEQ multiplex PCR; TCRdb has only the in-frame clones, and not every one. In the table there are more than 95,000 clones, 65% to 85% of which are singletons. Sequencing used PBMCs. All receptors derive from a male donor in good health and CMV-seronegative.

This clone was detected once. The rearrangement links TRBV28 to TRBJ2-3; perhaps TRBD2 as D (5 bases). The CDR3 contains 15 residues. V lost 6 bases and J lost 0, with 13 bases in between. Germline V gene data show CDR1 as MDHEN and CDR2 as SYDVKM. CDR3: CASRSSGTSTDTQYF. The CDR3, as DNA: TGTGCCAGCAGGTCAAGCGGAACTAGCACAGATACGCAGTATTTT. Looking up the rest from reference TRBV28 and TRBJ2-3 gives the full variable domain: DVKVTQSSRYLVKRTGEKVFLECVQDMDHENMFWYRQDPGLGLRLIYFSYDVKMKEKGDIPEGYSVSREKKERFSLILESASTNQTSMYLCASRSSGTSTDTQYFGPGTRLTVL.

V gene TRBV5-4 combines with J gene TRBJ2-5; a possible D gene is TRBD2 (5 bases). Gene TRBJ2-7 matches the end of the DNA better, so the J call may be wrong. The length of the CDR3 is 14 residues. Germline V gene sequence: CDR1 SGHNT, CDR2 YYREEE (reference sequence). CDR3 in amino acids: CASSLRTSPYEQYF. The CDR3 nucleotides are TGTGCCAGCAGCTTGAGGACTTCCCCGTACGAGCAGTACTTC.

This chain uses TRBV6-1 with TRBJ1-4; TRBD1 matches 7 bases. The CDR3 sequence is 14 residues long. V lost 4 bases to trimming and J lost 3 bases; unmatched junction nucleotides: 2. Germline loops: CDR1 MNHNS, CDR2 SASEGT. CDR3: CASSVTGANEKLFF. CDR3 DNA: TGTGCCAGCAGTGTCACAGGGGCTAATGAAAAACTGTTTTTT.

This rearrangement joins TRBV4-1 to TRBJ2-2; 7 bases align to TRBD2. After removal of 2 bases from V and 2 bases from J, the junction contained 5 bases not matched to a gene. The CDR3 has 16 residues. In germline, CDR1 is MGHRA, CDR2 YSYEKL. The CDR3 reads CASSQLGTTNTGELFF. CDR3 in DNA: TGCGCCAGCAGCCAACTCGGGACTACAAACACCGGGGAGCTGTTTTTT.

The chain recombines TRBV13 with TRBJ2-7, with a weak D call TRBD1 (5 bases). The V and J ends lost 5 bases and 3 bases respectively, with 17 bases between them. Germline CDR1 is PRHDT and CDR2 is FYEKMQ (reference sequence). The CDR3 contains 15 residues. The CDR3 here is CASSATPRASYEQYF. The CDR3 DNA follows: TGTGCCAGCAGCGCAACCCCCAGGGCTAGCTACGAGCAGTACTTC.

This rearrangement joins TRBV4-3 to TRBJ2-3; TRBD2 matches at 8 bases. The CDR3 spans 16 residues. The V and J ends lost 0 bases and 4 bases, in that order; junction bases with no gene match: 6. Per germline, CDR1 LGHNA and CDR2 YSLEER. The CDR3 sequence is CASSQDPGGPPDTQYF. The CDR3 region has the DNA TGCGCCAGCAGCCAAGATCCGGGAGGGCCGCCAGATACGCAGTATTTT.

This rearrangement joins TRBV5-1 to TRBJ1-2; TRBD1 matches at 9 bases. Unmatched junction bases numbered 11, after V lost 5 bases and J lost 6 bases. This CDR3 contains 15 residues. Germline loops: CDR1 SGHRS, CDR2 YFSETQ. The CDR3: CASSPGTGLSDGYTF. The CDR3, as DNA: TGCGCCAGCAGTCCCGGGACAGGGTTATCGGATGGCTACACCTTC.

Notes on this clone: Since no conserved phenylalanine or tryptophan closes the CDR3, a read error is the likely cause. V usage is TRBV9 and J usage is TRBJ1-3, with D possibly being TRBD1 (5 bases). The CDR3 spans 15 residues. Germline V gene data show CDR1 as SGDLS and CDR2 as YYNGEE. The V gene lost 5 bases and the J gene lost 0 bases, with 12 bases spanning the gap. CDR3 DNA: TGTGCCAGCAGTCCGGGGGAGGCCTCTGGAAACACCATATATCTT. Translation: CASSPGEASGNTIYL.

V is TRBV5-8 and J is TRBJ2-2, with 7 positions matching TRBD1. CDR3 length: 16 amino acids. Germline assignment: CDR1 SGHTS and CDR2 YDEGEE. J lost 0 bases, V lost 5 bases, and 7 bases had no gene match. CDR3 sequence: CASRTGQGSNTGELFF. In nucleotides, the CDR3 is TGTGCCAGCAGGACAGGGCAGGGTTCGAACACCGGGGAGCTGTTTTTT. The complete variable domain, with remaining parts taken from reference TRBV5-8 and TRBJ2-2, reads EAGVTQSPTHLIKTRGQQATLRCSPISGHTSVYWYQQALGLGLQFLLWYDEGEERNRGNFPPRFSGRQFPNYSSELNVNALELEDSALYLCASRTGQGSNTGELFFGEGSRLTVL.

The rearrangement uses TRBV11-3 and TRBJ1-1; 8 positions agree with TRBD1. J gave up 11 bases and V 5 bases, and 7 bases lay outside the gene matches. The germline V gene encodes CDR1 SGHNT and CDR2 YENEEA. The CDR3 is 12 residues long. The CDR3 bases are TGTGCCAGCAGCCTTGGGACAGGCGAGGCTTTCTTT. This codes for CASSLGTGEAFF.

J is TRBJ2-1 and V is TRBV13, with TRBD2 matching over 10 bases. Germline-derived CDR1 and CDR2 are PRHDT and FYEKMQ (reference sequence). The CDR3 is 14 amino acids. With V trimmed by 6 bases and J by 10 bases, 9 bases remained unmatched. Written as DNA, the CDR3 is TGTGCCAGCAGGAGGACTAGCGGTATGAAAGAGCAGTTCTTC. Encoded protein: CASRRTSGMKEQFF.

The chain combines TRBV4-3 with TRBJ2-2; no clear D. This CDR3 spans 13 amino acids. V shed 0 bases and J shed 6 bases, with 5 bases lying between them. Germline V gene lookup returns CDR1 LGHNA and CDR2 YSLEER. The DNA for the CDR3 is TGCGCCAGCAGCCAAGATCGGGCCGGGGAGCTGTTTTTT. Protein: CASSQDRAGELFF.

CDR3 region: CAWDSNTGELFF. The DNA for the CDR3 is TGTGCCTGGGACAGTAACACCGGGGAGCTGTTTTTT. The chain is built from TRBV30 and TRBJ2-2, with D perhaps matching TRBD1 (5 bases). This CDR3 comprises 12 residues. The V end was cut by 5 bases, the J end by 2 bases, with 6 bases between. The germline gives CDR1 GTSNPN, CDR2 SVGIG (reference sequence).

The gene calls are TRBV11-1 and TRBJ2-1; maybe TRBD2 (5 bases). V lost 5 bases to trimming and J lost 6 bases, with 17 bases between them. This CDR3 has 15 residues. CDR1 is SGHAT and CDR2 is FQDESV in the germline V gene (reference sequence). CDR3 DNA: TGTGCCAGCAGCGTAGACTGGACTTTAACCAATGAGCAGTTCTTC. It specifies CASSVDWTLTNEQFF.

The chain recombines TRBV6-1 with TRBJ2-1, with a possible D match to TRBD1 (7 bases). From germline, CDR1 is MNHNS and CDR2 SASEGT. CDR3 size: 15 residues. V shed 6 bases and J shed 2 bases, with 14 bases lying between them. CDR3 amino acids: CASRNQGGTYNEQFF. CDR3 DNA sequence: TGTGCCAGCAGGAACCAGGGGGGTACCTACAATGAGCAGTTCTTC.

The CDR3 loop is CASSWDRGDGYTF. In DNA, the CDR3 is TGTGCCAGCAGCTGGGACAGGGGGGATGGCTACACCTTC. The V and J genes are TRBV7-9 and TRBJ1-2; TRBD1 matches at 11 bases. The CDR3 is made up of 13 amino acids. V shed 4 bases, J shed 6 bases, and the junction held 1 base outside the gene matches. CDR1 is SEHNR, CDR2 FQNEAQ, per germline (reference sequence).

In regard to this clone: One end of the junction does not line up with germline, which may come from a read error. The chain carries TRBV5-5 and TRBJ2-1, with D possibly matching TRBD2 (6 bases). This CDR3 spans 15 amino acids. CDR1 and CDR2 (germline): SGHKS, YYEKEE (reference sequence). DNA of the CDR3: TGCGCCAGCAGCCAAGGGGTAGCGGATTACAATGAGCAGTTCTTC. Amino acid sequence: CASSQGVADYNEQFF.

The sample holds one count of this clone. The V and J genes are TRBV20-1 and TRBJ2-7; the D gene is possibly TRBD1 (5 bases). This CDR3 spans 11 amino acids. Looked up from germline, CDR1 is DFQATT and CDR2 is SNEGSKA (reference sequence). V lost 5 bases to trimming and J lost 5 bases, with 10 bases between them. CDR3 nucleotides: TGCAGTGCTGCTCAGGGCAACGAGCAGTACTTC. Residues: CSAAQGNEQYF.

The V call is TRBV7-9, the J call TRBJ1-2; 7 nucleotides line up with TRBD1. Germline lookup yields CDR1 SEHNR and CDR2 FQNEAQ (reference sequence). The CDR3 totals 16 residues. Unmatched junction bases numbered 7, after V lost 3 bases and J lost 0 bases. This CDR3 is CASSFGRQGANYGYTF. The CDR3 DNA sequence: TGTGCCAGCAGCTTCGGGCGGCAGGGGGCTAACTATGGCTACACCTTC.

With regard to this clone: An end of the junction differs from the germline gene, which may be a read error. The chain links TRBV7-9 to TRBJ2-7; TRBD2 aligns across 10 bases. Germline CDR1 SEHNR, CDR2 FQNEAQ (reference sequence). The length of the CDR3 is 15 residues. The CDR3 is CSSSFQLAGAYEQYF. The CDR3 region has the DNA TGTTCCAGCAGCTTCCAGCTAGCGGGAGCCTACGAGCAGTACTTC.

The CDR3 DNA reads TGTGCCAGCAGCACCGGGACTTTTCCCTACAATGAGCAGTTCTTC. Protein sequence: CASSTGTFPYNEQFF. This chain joins TRBV7-9 and TRBJ2-1, with a weak D call TRBD2 (6 bases). The CDR3 extends over 15 amino acids. Trimming cost V 5 bases and J 2 bases, with 13 bases left between them. Germline-derived CDR1 and CDR2 are SEHNR and FQNEAQ (reference sequence). Drawing the rest from reference TRBV7-9 and TRBJ2-1, the complete variable domain is DTGVSQNPRHKITKRGQNVTFRCDPISEHNRLYWYRQTLGQGPEFLTYFQNEAQLEKSRLLSDRFSAERPKGSFSTLEIQRTEQGDSAMYLCASSTGTFPYNEQFFGPGTRLTVL.